This T cell receptor (beta chain) comes out of a study of cytomegalovirus exposure and HLA in healthy donors. The PCR employed 60 Vbeta primers together with 13 Jbeta primers. TCRdb's table, derived via immunoSEQ multiplex PCR, lists solely in-frame clones and lacks some. Of around 200,000 clones in the sample, roughly 79% were seen once. About this clone itself: One junction end does not reproduce the germline sequence, and a read error may be involved.

Germline V lookup: CDR1 SSHAT, CDR2 FNYEAQ (reference sequence). The CDR3 runs 15 residues. The chain uses TRBV7-7 and TRBJ2-5, with 11 bases fitting TRBD2. This clonotype was obtained from a woman between 35 and 50 years old in good health and CMV-seronegative. Sequencing was carried out using PBMCs. The DNA of the CDR3 is TGTGCTAGCAGCTTAGTTGGACTAGCGGGAGAGACCCAGTACTTC. Protein sequence: CASSLVGLAGETQYF. Drawing the rest from reference TRBV7-7 and TRBJ2-5, the complete variable domain is GAGVSQSPRYKVTKRGQDVTLRCDPISSHATLYWYQQALGQGPEFLTYFNYEAQPDKSGLPSDRFSAERPEGSISTLTIQRTEQRDSAMYRCASSLVGLAGETQYFGPGTRLLVL.